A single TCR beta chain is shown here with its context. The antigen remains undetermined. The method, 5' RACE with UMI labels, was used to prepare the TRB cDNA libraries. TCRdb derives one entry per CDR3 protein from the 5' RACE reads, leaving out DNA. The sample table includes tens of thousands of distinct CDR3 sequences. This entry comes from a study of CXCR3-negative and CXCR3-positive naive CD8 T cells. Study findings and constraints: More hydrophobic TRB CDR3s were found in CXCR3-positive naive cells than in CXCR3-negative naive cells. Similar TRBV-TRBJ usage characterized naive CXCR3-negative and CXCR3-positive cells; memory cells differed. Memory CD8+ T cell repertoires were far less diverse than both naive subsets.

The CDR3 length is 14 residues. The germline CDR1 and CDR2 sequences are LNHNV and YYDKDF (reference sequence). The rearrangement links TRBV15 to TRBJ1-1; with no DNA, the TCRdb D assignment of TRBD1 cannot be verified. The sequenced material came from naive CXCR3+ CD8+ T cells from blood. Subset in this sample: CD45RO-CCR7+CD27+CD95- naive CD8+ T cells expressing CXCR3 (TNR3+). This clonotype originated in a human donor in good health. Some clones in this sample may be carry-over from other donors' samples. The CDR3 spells CATSRVGGTGTAFF.